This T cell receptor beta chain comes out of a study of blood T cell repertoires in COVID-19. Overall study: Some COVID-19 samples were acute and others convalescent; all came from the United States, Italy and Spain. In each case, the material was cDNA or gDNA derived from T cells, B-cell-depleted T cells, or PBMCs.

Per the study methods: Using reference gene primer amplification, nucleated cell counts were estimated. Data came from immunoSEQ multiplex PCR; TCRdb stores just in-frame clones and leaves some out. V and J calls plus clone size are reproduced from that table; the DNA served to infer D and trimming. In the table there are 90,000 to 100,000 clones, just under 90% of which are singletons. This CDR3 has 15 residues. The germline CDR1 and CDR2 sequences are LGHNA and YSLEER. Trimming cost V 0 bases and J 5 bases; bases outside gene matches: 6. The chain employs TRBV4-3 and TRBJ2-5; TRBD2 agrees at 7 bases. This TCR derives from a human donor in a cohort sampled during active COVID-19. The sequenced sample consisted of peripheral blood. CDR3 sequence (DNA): TGCGCCAGCAGCCAAGATGAAGGAGCGGGGGAGACCCAGTACTTC. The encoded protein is CASSQDEGAGETQYF.